This is a list of T cell receptor beta chains from one sample in a study of shared clonotypes between healthy human individuals. Measured with immunoSEQ multiplex PCR; TCRdb has only the in-frame clones, and not every one. The top ten hold about 1.1% of the sample, which has millions of clones, about 95% seen once. Material: naive CD8+ T cells sorted from blood. The receptors shown here come from a man between 18 and 35 years old in good health. The CDR3 runs from the conserved cysteine through the conserved F or W. D genes are given only for firm matches.

>TRBD1|TRBV25-1|TRBJ2-5
CASSDGQVWETQYF
>-|TRBV5-6|TRBJ2-1
CASSLAGLRDEQFF
>TRBD1|TRBV28|TRBJ1-2
CASSDYRDRAHYGYTF
>TRBD2|TRBV7-9|TRBJ2-5
CASSFGETSGNGQTQYF
>-|TRBV6-1|TRBJ2-3
CASSLGGDTQYF
>-|TRBV11-2|TRBJ2-7
CASSSSGEQYF
>-|TRBV29-1|TRBJ2-1
CSVDVRYNEQFF
>TRBD2|TRBV5-4|TRBJ2-7
CASSPWASGSYEQYF
>-|TRBV9|TRBJ2-7
CASSVGLDITEQYF
>-|TRBV11-1|TRBJ2-7
CASSFGEQYF
>-|TRBV15|TRBJ2-3
CATSEGWSTDTQYF
>TRBD1|TRBV28|TRBJ1-5
CASRGDRGLSQPQHF
>TRBD2|TRBV7-9|TRBJ2-5
CASSLAEGLQETQYF
>-|TRBV10-2|TRBJ2-7
CASSELVRDEQYF
>-|TRBV4-3|TRBJ2-1
CASSPYWEQPGDWDEQFF
>-|TRBV19|TRBJ2-1
CASSAPAARSGEQFF
>-|TRBV6-5|TRBJ1-1
CASSYSGGLNTEAFF
>TRBD1|TRBV29-1|TRBJ1-2
CSERQGPMDGYTF
>-|TRBV27|TRBJ2-7
CASSLIAGVEQYF
>-|TRBV5-4|TRBJ1-1
CASSLNGVNTEAFF
>TRBD2|TRBV5-1|TRBJ2-7
CASSPAEGGLAVYEQYF
>-|TRBV11-2|TRBJ2-7
CASSLGGTYEQYF
>-|TRBV27|TRBJ2-1
CASRGRAYNEQFF
>-|TRBV5-4|TRBJ1-1
CASSPPGNTEAFF
>-|TRBV25-1|TRBJ2-7
CASSFPTGGLYEQYF
>-|TRBV6-5|TRBJ1-5
CASSPDWGGSQPQHF
>TRBD1|TRBV18|TRBJ1-1
CASSSQGATEAFF
>-|TRBV7-9|TRBJ2-2
CASSLGSVIANTGELFF
>-|TRBV9|TRBJ1-6
CASSGLGRGPLSPLHF
>-|TRBV5-6|TRBJ2-1
CASSLFQGPYNEQFF
>-|TRBV9|TRBJ2-1
CASSVGRGTSYNEQFF
>-|TRBV5-4|TRBJ2-5
CASSLDGSQETQYF
>TRBD2|TRBV15|TRBJ2-7
CATSRDELAGDRYEQYF
>TRBD2|TRBV7-9|TRBJ2-3
CASSHPAAGGPEDTQYF
>TRBD2|TRBV9|TRBJ2-5
CASSEAGGPQETQYF
>TRBD2|TRBV27|TRBJ2-3
CASSPTLAGGLRDTQYF
>-|TRBV19|TRBJ1-2
CASSIDPGGVGYGYTF
>TRBD1|TRBV6-6|TRBJ2-1
CASTWTGDNEQFF
>-|TRBV11-2|TRBJ2-1
CASSLDMGRGAIEQFF
>TRBD1|TRBV27|TRBJ2-7
CATSDRALTEQYF
>-|TRBV6-1|TRBJ1-1
CASSELGSNTEAFF
>TRBD2|TRBV7-2|TRBJ2-3
CASSQGLAEDTQYF
>TRBD2|TRBV7-6|TRBJ2-1
CASSLVAGVINEQFF
>-|TRBV9|TRBJ2-2
CASSVVSGGELFF
>-|TRBV27|TRBJ2-2
CASSPGSIGELFF
>-|TRBV4-3|TRBJ2-2
CASSQERGGTGELFF
>-|TRBV29-1|TRBJ2-7
CSVGTDSTRNEQYF
>-|TRBV15|TRBJ1-6
CATSRDLDGINSPLHF
>TRBD2|TRBV7-9|TRBJ2-7
CASSHNLAGGPSYEQYF
>-|TRBV27|TRBJ2-3
CASSLYPPTDTQYF
>-|TRBV6-5|TRBJ1-4
CASSYRGQPPEKLFF
>TRBD1|TRBV11-2|TRBJ1-3
CASSAEGALGNTIYF